Listed below are T cell receptor beta chains from one sample, sequenced in a study of T cell repertoires in cytomegalovirus infection. TCRdb reprocessed the reads with MiXCR, giving one entry per CDR3 protein. The data hold about 130,000 distinct CDR3 sequences, with over 30% observed a single time. These TCRs are of unknown antigen specificity. This specimen consisted of CD8+ T cells from cultured PBMCs, obtained from culture after CMV antigen stimulation. The source is a human donor in good health (CMV status not recorded). Some clones in this sample may be carry-over from other donors' samples. Each CDR3 is given with its conserved first and last residue. Fields, in order: clone size, V gene, D gene, J gene, CDR3 protein, CDR3 DNA. D genes are given only for firm matches. Part of the rows lack a size; the others show once, few, many or a class for expanded clones.

>NA|TRBV12-3/TRBV12-4|NA|TRBJ1-4
CASSLVTEKLFF
TGTGCCAGCAGCCTAGTTACTGAAAAACTGTTTTTT
>few|TRBV6-2/TRBV6-3|NA|TRBJ2-1
CASSAWKADAGNEQFF
TGTGCCAGCAGTGCCTGGAAAGCGGACGCGGGTAATGAGCAGTTCTTC
>NA|TRBV20-1|TRBD1|TRBJ1-1
CSASDRVYGEAFF
TGCAGTGCCAGTGACAGGGTTTATGGTGAAGCTTTCTTT
>many|TRBV7-8|TRBD2|TRBJ2-3
CASSFLAGGLDTQYF
TGTGCCAGCAGCTTCCTAGCGGGGGGATTAGATACGCAGTATTTT
>NA|TRBV2|TRBD1|TRBJ1-5
CASSGDRVLNQPQHF
TGTGCCAGCAGTGGGGACAGGGTCCTCAATCAGCCCCAGCATTTT
>many|TRBV7-9|NA|TRBJ1-1
CASSPGKGKAFF
TGTGCCAGCAGCCCGGGAAAGGGGAAAGCTTTCTTT
>NA|TRBV9|NA|TRBJ1-1
CASSVERVQNTEAFF
TGTGCCAGCAGCGTAGAAAGGGTTCAGAACACTGAAGCTTTCTTT
>NA|TRBV7-9|NA|TRBJ2-1
CASSHNSRGTDNEQFF
TGTGCCAGCAGCCACAACAGCCGGGGGACTGACAATGAGCAGTTCTTC
>NA|TRBV6-1|NA|TRBJ1-2
CASTLAPAGHYGYTF
TGTGCCAGCACCTTAGCCCCGGCAGGGCACTATGGCTACACCTTC
>NA|TRBV11-2|NA|TRBJ2-7
CASSLGGAGQYF
TGTGCCAGCAGCTTAGGTGGGGCGGGGCAGTACTTC
>NA|TRBV27|NA|TRBJ2-3
CASSLQAPVMTDTQYF
TGTGCCAGCAGTTTGCAAGCCCCAGTAATGACAGATACGCAGTATTTT
>NA|TRBV7-9|TRBD1|TRBJ1-5
CASSQGGSNQPQHF
TGTGCCAGCAGCCAGGGGGGGAGCAATCAGCCCCAGCATTTT
>few|TRBV14|NA|TRBJ1-1
CASSQDLGLITEAFF
TGTGCCAGCAGCCAAGATCTGGGATTGATCACTGAAGCTTTCTTT
>NA|TRBV7-2|NA|TRBJ2-3
CASSLGQLRGTQYF
TGTGCCAGCAGCTTAGGACAACTTAGGGGTACGCAGTATTTT
>few|TRBV7-2|TRBD1|TRBJ1-1
CASSLEGLRQGPLNTEAFF
TGTGCCAGCAGCTTAGAAGGGCTTAGACAGGGCCCTTTGAACACTGAAGCTTTCTTT
>NA|TRBV5-1|NA|TRBJ2-7
CASSGDGSSYEQYF
TGCGCCAGCAGCGGTGACGGGAGCTCCTACGAGCAGTACTTC
>NA|TRBV10-3|NA|TRBJ2-2
CAIRRGTLGTGELFF
TGTGCCATCAGGAGGGGGACACTGGGCACCGGGGAGCTGTTTTTT
>NA|TRBV2|TRBD1|TRBJ1-6
CASRVDRGSPSYNSPLHF
TGTGCCAGCAGAGTGGACAGGGGCTCTCCCTCCTATAATTCACCCCTCCACTTT
>NA|TRBV28|TRBD2|TRBJ2-1
CASSLWRGGLDEQFF
TGTGCCAGCAGTTTATGGCGGGGGGGCCTGGATGAGCAGTTCTTC
>many|TRBV4-2|NA|TRBJ2-5
CASSQGSDPYF
TGTGCCAGCAGCCAAGGGTCCGATCCGTACTTC
>many|TRBV7-2|TRBD1|TRBJ1-1
CASKRTSGGATEAFF
TGTGCCAGCAAAAGAACCTCAGGGGGGGCGACTGAAGCTTTCTTT
>few|TRBV27|NA|TRBJ2-3
CASSFPGGTQYF
TGTGCCAGCAGTTTCCCCGGCGGTACGCAGTATTTT
>few|TRBV6-2/TRBV6-3|NA|TRBJ2-1
CASSTSAPYNEQFF
TGTGCCAGCAGTACTAGTGCCCCCTACAATGAGCAGTTCTTC
>NA|TRBV6-2/TRBV6-3|NA|TRBJ2-5
CASSYVRQRETQYF
TGTGCCAGCAGTTACGTTCGGCAGAGGGAGACCCAGTACTTC
>few|TRBV4-1|NA|TRBJ1-5
CASSVQDYQPQHF
TGCGCCAGCAGCGTACAGGATTATCAGCCCCAGCATTTT
>NA|TRBV19|NA|TRBJ2-2
CASSITPNTGELFF
TGTGCCAGTAGTATCACGCCGAACACCGGGGAGCTGTTTTTT
>NA|TRBV12-3/TRBV12-4|TRBD1|TRBJ1-6
CASSDRGNNSPLHF
TGTGCCAGCAGTGACAGGGGGAATAATTCACCCCTCCACTTT
>few|TRBV2|NA|TRBJ2-7
CASSRGLLDWYF
TGTGCCAGCAGTCGGGGCCTCCTTGATTGGTACTTC
>many|TRBV20-1|TRBD1|TRBJ1-1
CSVGQGWTEAFF
TGCAGTGTTGGACAGGGATGGACTGAAGCTTTCTTT
>NA|TRBV4-1|NA|TRBJ2-3
CASSQDIPGGYTDTQYF
TGCGCCAGCAGCCAAGATATCCCAGGGGGGTACACAGATACGCAGTATTTT
>many|TRBV14|NA|TRBJ2-4
CASSQDRVWQYLRMTDIQYF
TGTGCCAGCAGCCAAGATAGGGTGTGGCAATACCTCCGCATGACGGACATTCAGTACTTC
>NA|TRBV28|NA|TRBJ2-7
CASSLWVVTAAYEQYF
TGTGCCAGCAGTTTATGGGTCGTTACAGCTGCCTACGAGCAGTACTTC
>few|TRBV4-1|NA|TRBJ2-3
CASSQERYGGGDTQYF
TGCGCCAGCAGCCAAGAACGCTACGGTGGTGGAGATACGCAGTATTTT
>many|TRBV7-9|NA|TRBJ1-6
CASSLNLANSPLHF
TGTGCCAGCAGCTTAAATCTGGCGAATTCACCCCTCCACTTT
>once|TRBV27|NA|TRBJ1-1
CASSFSGGSGVEAFF
TGTGCCAGCAGTTTCTCGGGGGGCAGCGGTGTTGAAGCTTTCTTT
>NA|TRBV11-2|NA|TRBJ2-7
CASSLGEYEQYF
TGTGCCAGTAGTTTGGGGGAATACGAGCAGTACTTC
>NA|TRBV7-6|TRBD2|TRBJ2-1
CASSPVASGGSYNEQFF
TGTGCCAGCAGCCCGGTCGCTAGCGGGGGCTCCTACAATGAGCAGTTCTTC
>NA|TRBV6-5|NA|TRBJ1-1
CASSGGHTEAFF
TGTGCCAGCAGCGGGGGTCACACTGAAGCTTTCTTT
>once|TRBV4-3|TRBD1|TRBJ2-5
CASSQALGQWETQYF
TGCGCCAGCAGCCAAGCCCTGGGACAGTGGGAGACCCAGTACTTC
>NA|TRBV12-3/TRBV12-4|TRBD1|TRBJ1-1
CASSTPGPGTDVWDIANTEAFF
TGTGCCAGCAGTACCCCAGGCCCCGGGACAGACGTCTGGGATATAGCGAACACTGAAGCTTTCTTT
>few|TRBV7-2|NA|TRBJ2-7
CASSLFPFTYEQYF
TGTGCCAGCAGCTTATTCCCCTTCACCTACGAGCAGTACTTC